The T cell receptor beta chain described here comes from a study of shared clonotypes between healthy human individuals. The overall study: Per donor, CD8 memory used one plate, CD8 naive used two, CD4 memory used three and CD4 naive used three.

A remark on this clone: The junction departs from germline at one end; a sequencing error may be responsible.

This was a deep-level run. Using immunoSEQ multiplex PCR, the repertoire was profiled, and TCRdb retains in-frame clones only, with some absent. Here the sample spans about 1 million clones, 70% to 80% being singletons. The CDR3 has 16 amino acids. The V gene's germline CDR1 is MGHDK and CDR2 SYGVNS. Sample: memory CD4+ T cells sorted from blood. Subset specified: CD45RA-negative fraction. The chain is built from TRBV25-1 and TRBJ2-2; the match to TRBD1 covers 7 bases. This TCR was recovered from a man aged 18-30 years in good health. The CDR3 here is CASSDLARGNPGELFF. CDR3 coding DNA: TGTGCCAGCAGTGACCTCGCCAGGGGGAACCCCGGGGAGCTGTTTTTT.